The 12 T cell receptor beta chains reported below all come from one sample, sequenced in a study of CD8 T cells in ankylosing spondylitis. MiXCR was run by TCRdb on the 5' RACE reads, yielding one entry per CDR3 protein. Of about 360,000 distinct CDR3 sequences listed, 20% are singletons. Input material: blood, either unsorted or a sorted T cell fraction (not recorded which). Every receptor here comes from a male donor with ankylosing spondylitis or in good health (not recorded which).

This clonotype was picked up a small number of times. The genes are TRBV3-1 and TRBJ2-7; unclear D gene. Trimming took 5 bases from V and 3 from J, leaving 17 bases between them. The germline V gene encodes CDR1 LGHDT and CDR2 YNNKEL (reference sequence). CDR3 length equals 15 residues. CDR3 coding DNA: TGTGCCAGCAGCTCCCGACTCCTCCCCGGCTACGAGCAGTACTTC. Its translation: CASSSRLLPGYEQYF.

The chain has TRBV6-1 and TRBJ2-7; D not certain. V was shortened by 5 bases and J by 0 bases, with 14 bases between the two germline ends. Germline CDR1 MNHNS, CDR2 SASEGT. The CDR3 length is 15 residues. CDR3 amino acids: CASSPGPSSSYEQYF. The DNA for the CDR3 is TGTGCCAGCAGTCCGGGCCCATCCAGCTCCTACGAGCAGTACTTC.

The genes are TRBV6-1 and TRBJ2-2; 11 bases agree with TRBD2. V dropped 6 bases and J dropped 5; count of bases not matched to a gene: 8. CDR3 size: 16 residues. Germline V lookup: CDR1 MNHNS, CDR2 SASEGT. This chain's CDR3 is CASRSLAGGGTGELFF. CDR3 in DNA: TGTGCCAGCAGGAGTCTAGCGGGGGGAGGGACCGGGGAGCTGTTTTTT.

The rearrangement uses TRBV5-4 and TRBJ2-7, with 11 bases lining up with TRBD1. V trimming: 2 bases; J trimming: 7 bases; junction bases outside the gene matches: 5. This CDR3 comprises 14 residues. CDR1 and CDR2 from the germline V gene are SGHNT and YYREEE (reference sequence). CDR3 protein: CASSFGQGAREQYF. CDR3 in DNA: TGTGCCAGCAGCTTCGGACAGGGGGCAAGGGAGCAGTACTTC.

This rearrangement joins TRBV19 to TRBJ2-1, with D possibly matching TRBD1 (6 bases). CDR1 is LNHDA, CDR2 SQIVND, per germline (reference sequence). Trimming left V 7 bases short and J 0 bases short, with 22 bases between. The CDR3 sequence is 18 residues long. Written as DNA, the CDR3 is TGTGCCAGTACTACGGACAGCCCGGTTTCCAGCTCCTACAATGAGCAGTTCTTC. It translates to CASTTDSPVSSSYNEQFF.

This clonotype was found many times. The J gene is TRBJ2-1, the V gene TRBV24-1; D unresolved. The ends were cut back, 0 bases at V and 7 bases at J, with 0 bases in the middle. From germline, CDR1 is KGHDR and CDR2 SFDVKD. The CDR3 loop spans 11 amino acids. The CDR3 bases are TGTGCCACCAGTGATTTGAATGAGCAGTTCTTC. It yields the protein CATSDLNEQFF.

This clonotype was detected many times. This sequence joins TRBV24-1 and TRBJ1-1; D gene ambiguous. V lost 5 bases and J lost 1, with 4 bases in between. Germline V gene lookup returns CDR1 KGHDR and CDR2 SFDVKD. The CDR3 has 12 residues. CDR3 coding DNA: TGTGCCACCAGTGGGGGGAACACTGAAGCTTTCTTT. It specifies CATSGGNTEAFF.

The J gene is TRBJ2-3, the V gene TRBV6-1; 10 bases match TRBD2. The trim removed 5 bases at V and 5 bases at J, leaving 7 bases unmatched. The CDR3 runs 15 residues. CDR1 MNHNS and CDR2 SASEGT come from the germline V gene. CDR3 loop: CASSRYSGGGDTQYF. The CDR3 nucleotides are TGTGCCAGCAGTCGGTACAGCGGGGGGGGAGATACGCAGTATTTT.

This clonotype was picked up a small number of times. In DNA, the CDR3 is TGTGCCAGCAGTTACCCCAGGCTGAACACTGAAGCTTTCTTT. Translated: CASSYPRLNTEAFF. V gene TRBV6-5 combines with J gene TRBJ1-1; D remains ambiguous. Germline V gene data show CDR1 as MNHEY and CDR2 as SVGAGI. V was clipped by 2 bases and J by 0 bases, with 7 bases between them. CDR3 length equals 14 residues.

The chain joins TRBV9 to TRBJ2-5, with D maybe TRBD2 (6 bases). The CDR3 has 15 residues. Germline CDR1 is SGDLS and CDR2 is YYNGEE. Trimming stripped 4 bases from V and 4 bases from J, with 17 bases between. CDR3 in amino acids: CASSPAQGGGETQYF. The CDR3 DNA reads TGTGCCAGCAGCCCCGCCCAGGGAGGAGGAGAGACCCAGTACTTC.

The V and J genes are TRBV11-2 and TRBJ2-7, with D hard to call. CDR3 length: 19 amino acids. V was cut by 0 bases and J by 2 bases, with 23 bases left in between. Per the germline V gene, CDR1 is SGHAT and CDR2 is FQNNGV. DNA for the CDR3: TGTGCCAGCAGCTTAGATCAAACGTATGGGCAGTTATCAACCTACGAGCAGTACTTC. This translates into CASSLDQTYGQLSTYEQYF.

In its sample, this clonotype was seen once. The rearrangement uses TRBV12-3 or TRBV12-4 and TRBJ2-3; no clear D gene. V lost 6 bases, J lost 3 bases, and 16 bases lay in between. The CDR3 sequence is 15 residues long. CDR3 loop: CASSSTLDWTDTQYF. The CDR3 nucleotides are TGTGCCAGCAGCTCTACTCTTGATTGGACAGATACGCAGTATTTT.